Only a few counts were recorded for the clone carrying this TCR beta chain. The antigen remains unidentified. This sample is drawn from a study of T cell repertoires in cytomegalovirus infection. TCRdb passed the reads through MiXCR, listing each CDR3 protein once. This table holds some 500,000 distinct CDR3 sequences, 30% to 35% found once. Germline CDR1 reads MDHEN; CDR2 reads SYDVKM. V was pared by 6 bases and J by 4 bases, with 7 bases of the junction left unmatched. The CDR3 has 14 amino acids. Study-level findings and limits: Frequencies of public TCR beta families were cumulated, and this identified carriers of CMV plus the relevant HLA.

This chain uses TRBV28 with TRBJ1-1, with 8 bases aligning to TRBD1. Here the sequenced sample was cultured PBMCs, taken from culture after CMV antigen stimulation. The clonotype was recovered from a human donor in good health (CMV status not recorded). Some clones in this sample may be carry-over from other donors' samples. CDR3 nucleotide sequence: TGTGCCAGCAGGACAGGGGCGCTTACCACTGAAGCTTTCTTT. Its translation: CASRTGALTTEAFF.